The TCR beta chain under discussion was sequenced for a study of cytomegalovirus exposure and HLA in healthy donors. Study-wide results and caveats: Rarity held for most TCR sequences, but there were some public TCRs that occurred in many donors. The CMV antigen specificity of a few CMV-associated chains was confirmed through in vitro analysis. There were 150 or so TCR beta chains listed as cytomegalovirus-associated. With high specificity and sensitivity, the classifier reportedly diagnosed cytomegalovirus status.

In the case of this clone: No antigen is known for it.

Sequencing used immunoSEQ multiplex PCR; TCRdb keeps in-frame clones, though not all of them. The profile shows under 200,000 clones, roughly 86% of them singletons. J was trimmed by 6 bases and V by 3 bases; bases with no gene match: 5. The CDR3 length is 14 residues. Germline CDR1 MRHNA, CDR2 SNTAGT. Material for sequencing was PBMCs. This clonotype was obtained from a woman between 18 and 29 years old in good health and CMV-seropositive. This sequence joins TRBV6-4 and TRBJ2-3; 8 nucleotides align to TRBD1. The CDR3 here is CASSEGQGSDTQYF. The CDR3 DNA reads TGTGCCAGCAGTGAAGGACAGGGCTCGGATACGCAGTATTTT.